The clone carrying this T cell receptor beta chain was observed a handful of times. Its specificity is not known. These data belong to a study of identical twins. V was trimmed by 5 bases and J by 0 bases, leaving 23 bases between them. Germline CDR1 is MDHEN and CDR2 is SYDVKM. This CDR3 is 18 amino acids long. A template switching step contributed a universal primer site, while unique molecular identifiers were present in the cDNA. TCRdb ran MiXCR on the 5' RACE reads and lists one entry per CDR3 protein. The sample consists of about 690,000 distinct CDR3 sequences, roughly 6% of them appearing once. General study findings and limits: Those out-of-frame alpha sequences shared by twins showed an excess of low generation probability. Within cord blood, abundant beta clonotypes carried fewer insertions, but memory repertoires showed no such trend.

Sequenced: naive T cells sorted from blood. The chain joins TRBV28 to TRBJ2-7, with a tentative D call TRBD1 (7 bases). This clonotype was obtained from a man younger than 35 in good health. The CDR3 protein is CASSPSAGTANSSYEQYF. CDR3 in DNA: TGTGCCAGCAGTCCTTCGGCGGGGACAGCGAATTCCTCCTACGAGCAGTACTTC.